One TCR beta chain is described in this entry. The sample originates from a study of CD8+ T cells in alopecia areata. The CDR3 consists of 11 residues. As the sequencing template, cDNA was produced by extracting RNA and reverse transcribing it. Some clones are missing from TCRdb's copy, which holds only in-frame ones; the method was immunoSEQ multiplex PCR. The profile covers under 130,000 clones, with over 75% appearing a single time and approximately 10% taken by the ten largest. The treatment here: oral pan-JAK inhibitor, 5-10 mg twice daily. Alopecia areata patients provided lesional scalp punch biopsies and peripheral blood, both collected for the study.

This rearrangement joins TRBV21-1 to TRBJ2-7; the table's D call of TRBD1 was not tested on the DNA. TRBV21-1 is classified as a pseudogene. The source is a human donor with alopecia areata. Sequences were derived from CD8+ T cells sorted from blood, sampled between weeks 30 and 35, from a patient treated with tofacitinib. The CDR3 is CASSRGHEQYF. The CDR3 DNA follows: TGTGCCAGCTCCAGGGGGCACGAGCAGTACTTC.